This T cell receptor beta chain was captured by sequencing in a study of CD8 T cells in Susac syndrome. V lost 0 bases to trimming and J lost 4 bases, with 10 bases between them. This CDR3 comprises 14 residues. The germline V gene encodes CDR1 GTSNPN and CDR2 SVGIG (reference sequence). A quantity of about 0.5 to 1 ug RNA underwent reverse transcription using random hexamers. Via MiXCR, TCRdb re-called the immunoSEQ multiplex PCR reads, giving one row per CDR3 protein. This sample has 90,000 to 110,000 distinct CDR3 sequences; roughly 97% occur once, and the top ten carry just over 0.095%. The sample consisted of CD4+ T cells from PBMCs. V and J are TRBV30 and TRBJ1-5; D not resolved. This receptor was taken from a human donor in good health. CDR3 DNA: TGTGCCTGGAGTGTACTTTCTAGTAATCAGCCCCAGCATTTT. This encodes CAWSVLSSNQPQHF.